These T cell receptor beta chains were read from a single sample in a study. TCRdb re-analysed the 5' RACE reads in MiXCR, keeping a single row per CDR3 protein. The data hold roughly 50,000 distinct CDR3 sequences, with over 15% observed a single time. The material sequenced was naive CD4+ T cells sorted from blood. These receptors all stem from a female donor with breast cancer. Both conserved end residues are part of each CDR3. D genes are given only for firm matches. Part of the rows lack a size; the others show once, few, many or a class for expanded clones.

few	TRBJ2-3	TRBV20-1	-	CSAGGGQGTDTQYF	TGCAGTGCCGGGGGGGGACAGGGCACAGATACGCAGTATTTT
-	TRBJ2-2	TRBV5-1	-	CASSFLATNTGELFF	TGCGCCAGCAGCTTCCTAGCGACGAACACCGGGGAGCTGTTTTTT
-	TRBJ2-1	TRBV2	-	CASSAQGIVYNAQFF	TGTGCCAGCAGTGCCCAGGGCATCGTGTACAATGCGCAGTTCTTC
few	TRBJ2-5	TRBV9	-	CASSVIGGPQETQYF	TGTGCCAGCAGCGTTATCGGAGGGCCTCAAGAGACCCAGTACTTC
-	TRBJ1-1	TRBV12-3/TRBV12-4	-	CASSLNSGTEAFF	TGTGCCAGCAGTCTTAACTCCGGCACTGAAGCTTTCTTT
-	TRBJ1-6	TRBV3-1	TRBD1	CASSQTDRGSPLHF	TGTGCCAGCAGCCAGACCGACAGGGGTTCACCCCTCCACTTT
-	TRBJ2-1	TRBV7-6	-	CASSSVAGSLYNEQFF	TGTGCCAGCAGCTCCGTTGCGGGATCCCTCTACAATGAGCAGTTCTTC
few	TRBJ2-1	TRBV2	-	CASSSGGRGNEQFF	TGTGCCAGCAGTTCGGGGGGCCGGGGTAATGAGCAGTTCTTC
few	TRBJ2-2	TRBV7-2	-	CASSYGQNTGELFF	TGTGCCAGCAGCTACGGACAGAACACCGGGGAGCTGTTTTTT
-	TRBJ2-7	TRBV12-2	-	CASRFLSNIEGEQYF	TGTGCAAGTCGCTTCCTCTCGAATATTGAGGGCGAGCAGTACTTC
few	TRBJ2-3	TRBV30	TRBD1	CAWGRGLGDTQYF	TGTGCCTGGGGAAGGGGGCTAGGGGATACGCAGTATTTT
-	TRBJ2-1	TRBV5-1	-	CASSLELYNEQFF	TGCGCCAGCAGCTTGGAACTTTACAATGAGCAGTTCTTC
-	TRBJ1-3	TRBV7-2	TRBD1	CASSPGGPSGNTIYF	TGTGCCAGCAGTCCAGGGGGTCCCTCTGGAAACACCATATATTTT
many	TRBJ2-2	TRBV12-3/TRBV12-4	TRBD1	CASRQGANTGELFF	TGTGCCAGCAGACAGGGGGCGAACACCGGGGAGCTGTTTTTT
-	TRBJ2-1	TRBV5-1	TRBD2	CASGLAGGEDEQFF	TGCGCCAGCGGCTTGGCGGGAGGGGAGGATGAGCAGTTCTTC
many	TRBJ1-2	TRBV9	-	CASSVSFGPQYGYTF	TGTGCCAGCAGCGTAAGTTTTGGGCCGCAATATGGCTACACCTTC
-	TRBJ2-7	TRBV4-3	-	CASSPGRSRVYEQYF	TGCGCCAGCAGCCCAGGGCGGAGCAGGGTATACGAGCAGTACTTC
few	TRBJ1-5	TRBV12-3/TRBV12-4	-	CASTPGDGQPQHF	TGTGCCAGCACCCCCGGGGATGGGCAGCCCCAGCATTTT
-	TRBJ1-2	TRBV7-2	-	CASSLAWTANYGYTF	TGTGCCAGCAGCTTAGCGTGGACAGCTAACTATGGCTACACCTTC
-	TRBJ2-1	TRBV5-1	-	CASSSFAQDGLDEQFF	TGCGCCAGCAGCTCGTTCGCCCAGGATGGTCTCGATGAGCAGTTCTTC
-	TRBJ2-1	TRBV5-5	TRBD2	CASSLNPAGGSYNEQFF	TGTGCCAGCAGCTTAAACCCAGCGGGAGGCTCCTACAATGAGCAGTTCTTC
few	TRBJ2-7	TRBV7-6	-	CASSPAARAYEQYF	TGTGCCAGCAGCCCAGCAGCACGGGCCTACGAGCAGTACTTC
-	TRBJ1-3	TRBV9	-	CASSPQVAGNTIYF	TGTGCCAGCAGCCCTCAAGTAGCTGGAAACACCATATATTTT
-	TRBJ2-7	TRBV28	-	CTSSPPGLRSYEQYF	TGTACCAGCAGCCCACCGGGTCTCCGATCCTACGAGCAGTACTTC
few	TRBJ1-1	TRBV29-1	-	CSVEDYQAGAFF	TGCAGCGTTGAAGATTACCAGGCTGGGGCTTTCTTT
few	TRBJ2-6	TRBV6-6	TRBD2	CASINGGSGANVLTF	TGTGCCAGCATTAACGGGGGGTCTGGGGCCAACGTCCTGACTTTC
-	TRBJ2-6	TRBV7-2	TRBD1	CASSDRVGGANVLTF	TGTGCCAGCAGTGACAGGGTTGGTGGGGCCAACGTCCTGACTTTC
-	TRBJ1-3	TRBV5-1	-	CASSLAMGNTTYF	TGCGCCAGCAGCTTGGCAATGGGAAACACCACATATTTT
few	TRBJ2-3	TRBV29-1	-	CSVRPNTQYF	TGCAGCGTTCGGCCTAATACGCAGTATTTT
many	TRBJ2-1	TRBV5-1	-	CASSLGDAYNEQFF	TGCGCCAGCAGCCTTGGGGACGCCTACAATGAGCAGTTCTTC
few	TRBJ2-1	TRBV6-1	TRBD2	CASETSGRVSYNEQFF	TGTGCCAGCGAGACTAGCGGGAGGGTCTCCTACAATGAGCAGTTCTTC
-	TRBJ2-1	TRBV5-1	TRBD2	CASSSRSRLAGGIEQFF	TGCGCCAGCAGCTCACGTTCCCGACTAGCGGGAGGAATTGAGCAGTTCTTC
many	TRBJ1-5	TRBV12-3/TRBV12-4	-	CASSLGQGNQPQHF	TGTGCCAGCAGTTTGGGGCAGGGCAATCAGCCCCAGCATTTT
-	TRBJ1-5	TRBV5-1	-	CASSLEQDQPQHF	TGCGCCAGCAGCTTGGAGCAGGATCAGCCCCAGCATTTT
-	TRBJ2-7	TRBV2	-	CASSERGGIAYEQYF	TGTGCCAGCAGCGAGAGGGGGGGCATCGCCTACGAGCAGTACTTC
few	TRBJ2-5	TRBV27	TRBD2	CASSLSSSGFQETQYF	TGTGCCAGCAGTTTGTCATCTAGCGGGTTCCAAGAGACCCAGTACTTC
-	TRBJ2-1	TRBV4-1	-	CASSQDGETQFF	TGCGCCAGCAGCCAAGATGGGGAGACGCAGTTCTTC
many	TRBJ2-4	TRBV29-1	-	CSVEDRQLNIQYF	TGCAGCGTTGAAGACAGACAGCTAAACATTCAGTACTTC
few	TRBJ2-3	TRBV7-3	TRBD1	CASSSRQGTADTQYF	TGTGCCAGCAGCTCTAGACAGGGTACAGCAGATACGCAGTATTTT
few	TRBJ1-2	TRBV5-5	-	CASSRPPDHYGYTF	TGTGCCAGCAGCCGCCCCCCGGATCACTATGGCTACACCTTC
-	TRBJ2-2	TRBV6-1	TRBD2	CASSEGRGLAINTGELFF	TGTGCCAGCAGTGAGGGTCGCGGACTAGCGATAAACACCGGGGAGCTGTTTTTT
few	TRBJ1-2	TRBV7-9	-	CASSPWGRPTNYGYTF	TGTGCCAGCAGCCCTTGGGGGCGACCGACAAACTATGGCTACACCTTC
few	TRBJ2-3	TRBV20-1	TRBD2	CSARRTSGFSSTDTQYF	TGCAGTGCTAGAAGGACTAGCGGATTCTCTAGCACAGATACGCAGTATTTT
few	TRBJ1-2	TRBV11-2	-	CASSSLQGNYGYTF	TGTGCCAGCAGCTCCCTACAGGGCAACTATGGCTACACCTTC
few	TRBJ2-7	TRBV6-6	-	CASSYKDPQSYEQYF	TGTGCCAGCAGTTATAAGGACCCCCAATCCTACGAGCAGTACTTC
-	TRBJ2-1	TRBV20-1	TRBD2	CSAAPTSANEQVF	TGCAGTGCTGCCCCGACTAGCGCCAATGAGCAGGTCTTC
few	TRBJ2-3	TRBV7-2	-	CASSLAGRGRISDTQYF	TGTGCCAGCAGCTTAGCTGGGCGGGGCCGGATCTCAGATACGCAGTATTTT
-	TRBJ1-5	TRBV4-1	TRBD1	CVSSREGQGSQPQHF	TGCGTCAGCAGCCGTGAAGGACAGGGGAGTCAGCCCCAGCATTTT
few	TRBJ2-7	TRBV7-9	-	CASSLLGPAHEQYF	TGTGCCAGCAGCTTGCTCGGACCGGCTCACGAGCAGTACTTC
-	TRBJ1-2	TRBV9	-	CASSVDLGNYGYTF	TGTGCCAGCAGCGTAGATCTGGGAAACTATGGCTACACCTTC
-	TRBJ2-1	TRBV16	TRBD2	CASSQFGGTSYYEQFF	TGTGCCAGCAGCCAATTTGGTGGGACTAGTTATTATGAGCAGTTCTTC